This is a list of T cell receptor beta chains from one sample in a study of blood T cell repertoires in COVID-19. Libraries were prepared by immunoSEQ multiplex PCR; TCRdb keeps only in-frame clonotypes and omits some of them. Here the sample spans about 150,000 clones, roughly 77% being singletons. The sample was peripheral blood. These receptor sequences come from a man aged 55 to 70 with acute or convalescent COVID-19. Each CDR3 is given with its conserved first and last residue.

J gene,V gene,CDR3 protein
TRBJ2-2,TRBV9,CASSPRDRGRRNTGELFF
TRBJ1-2,TRBV12-3/TRBV12-4,CASSLRRTSSF
TRBJ1-5,TRBV28,CASSFDQPQHF
TRBJ2-7,TRBV9,CASSVGQGNSYEQYF
TRBJ2-7,TRBV21-1,CASSKVRASRYEQYF
TRBJ1-5,TRBV5-6,CASSLGQSHQPQHF
TRBJ1-1,TRBV6-5,CASSTDILGNTEAFF
TRBJ1-2,TRBV7-9,CASSSSTVIVSGYTF
TRBJ2-1,TRBV11-2,CASSFGTGSYNEQFF
TRBJ1-1,TRBV7-9,CASSLYSSGTEAFF
TRBJ2-7,TRBV5-1,CASSLAGSGTSEQYF
TRBJ2-3,TRBV6-4,CASSPRGLAGTDTQYF
TRBJ1-2,TRBV27,CASSLTGSYGYTF